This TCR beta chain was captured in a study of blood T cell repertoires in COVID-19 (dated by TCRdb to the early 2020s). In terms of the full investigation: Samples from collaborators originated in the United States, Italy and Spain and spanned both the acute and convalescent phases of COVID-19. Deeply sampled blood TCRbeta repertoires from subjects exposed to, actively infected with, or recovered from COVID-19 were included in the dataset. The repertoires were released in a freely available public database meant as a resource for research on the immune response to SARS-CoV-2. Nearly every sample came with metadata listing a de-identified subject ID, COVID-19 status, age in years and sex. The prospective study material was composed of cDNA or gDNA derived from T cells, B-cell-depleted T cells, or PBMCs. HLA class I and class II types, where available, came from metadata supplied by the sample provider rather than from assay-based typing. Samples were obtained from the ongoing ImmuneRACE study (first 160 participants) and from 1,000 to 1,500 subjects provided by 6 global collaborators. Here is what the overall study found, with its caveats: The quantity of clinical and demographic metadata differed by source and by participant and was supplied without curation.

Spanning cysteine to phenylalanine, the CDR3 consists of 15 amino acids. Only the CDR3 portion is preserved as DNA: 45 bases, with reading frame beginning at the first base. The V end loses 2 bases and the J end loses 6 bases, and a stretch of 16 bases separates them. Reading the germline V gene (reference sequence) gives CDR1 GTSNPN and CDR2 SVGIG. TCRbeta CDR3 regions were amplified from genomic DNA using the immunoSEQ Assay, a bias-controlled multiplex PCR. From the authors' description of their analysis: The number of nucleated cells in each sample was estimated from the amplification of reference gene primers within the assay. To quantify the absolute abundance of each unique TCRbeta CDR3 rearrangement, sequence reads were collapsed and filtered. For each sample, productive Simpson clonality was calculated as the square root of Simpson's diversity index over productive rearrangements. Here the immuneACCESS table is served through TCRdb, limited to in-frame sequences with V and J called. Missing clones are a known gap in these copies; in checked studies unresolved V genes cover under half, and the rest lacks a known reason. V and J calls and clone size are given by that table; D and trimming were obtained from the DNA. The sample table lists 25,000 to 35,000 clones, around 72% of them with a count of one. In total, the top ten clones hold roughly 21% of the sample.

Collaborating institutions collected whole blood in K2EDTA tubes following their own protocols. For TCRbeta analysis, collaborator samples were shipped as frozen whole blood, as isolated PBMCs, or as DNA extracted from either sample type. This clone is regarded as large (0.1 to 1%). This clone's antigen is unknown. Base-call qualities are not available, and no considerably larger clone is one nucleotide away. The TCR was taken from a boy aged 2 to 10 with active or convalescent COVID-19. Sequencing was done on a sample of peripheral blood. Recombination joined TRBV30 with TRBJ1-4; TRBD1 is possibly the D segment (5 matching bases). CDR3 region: CAWSSLGGGYEKLFF. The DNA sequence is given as TGTGCCTGGAGTTCGCTTGGGGGGGGGTATGAAAAACTGTTTTTT.